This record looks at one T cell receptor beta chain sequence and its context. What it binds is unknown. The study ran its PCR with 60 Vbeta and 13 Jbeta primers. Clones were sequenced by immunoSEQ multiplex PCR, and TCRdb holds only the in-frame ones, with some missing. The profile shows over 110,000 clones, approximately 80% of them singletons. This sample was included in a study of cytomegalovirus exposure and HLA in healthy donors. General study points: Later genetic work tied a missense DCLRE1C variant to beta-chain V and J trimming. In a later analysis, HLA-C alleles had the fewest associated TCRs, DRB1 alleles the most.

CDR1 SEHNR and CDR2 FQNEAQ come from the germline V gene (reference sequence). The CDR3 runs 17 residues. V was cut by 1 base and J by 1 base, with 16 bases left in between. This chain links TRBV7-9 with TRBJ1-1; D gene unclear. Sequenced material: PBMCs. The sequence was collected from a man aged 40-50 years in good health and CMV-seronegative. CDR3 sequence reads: CASSLERAVRWNTEAFF. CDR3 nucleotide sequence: TGTGCCAGCAGCTTAGAGAGGGCGGTGCGATGGAACACTGAAGCTTTCTTT.